These T cell receptor beta chains were read from a single sample in a study of metastatic and nonmetastatic thyroid tumors. TCRdb reprocessed the PCR reads using MiXCR. The data contain around 20,000 clones, roughly a sixth of them singletons. Sequences were obtained from tumor tissue. These receptors were taken from a female donor with papillary thyroid cancer or a benign thyroid nodule (not recorded which). Some clones in this sample may be carry-over from other donors' samples. Each CDR3 is given with its conserved first and last residue. D genes are given only for firm matches. The size entry is marked missing in some rows and otherwise reads once, few, many or a size class.

clone size	V gene	D gene	J gene	CDR3 protein	CDR3 DNA
many	TRBV3-1	NA	TRBJ1-3	CASSQDFPTRGNTIYF	TGTGCCAGCAGCCAAGATTTCCCGACGAGAGGAAACACCATATATTTT
medium-sized	TRBV6-5	NA	TRBJ1-2	CASSYPWEGDYGYTF	TGTGCCAGCAGTTACCCCTGGGAGGGGGACTATGGCTACACCTTC
many	TRBV5-6	NA	TRBJ1-5	CASSRGNQPQHF	TGTGCCAGCAGCAGGGGGAATCAGCCCCAGCATTTT
many	TRBV4-1	NA	TRBJ1-1	CASSPFQGMTEAFF	TGCGCCAGCAGCCCCTTCCAGGGTATGACTGAAGCTTTCTTT
many	TRBV11-3	NA	TRBJ2-5	CASSPTTETQYF	TGTGCCAGCAGCCCCACTACGGAGACCCAGTACTTC
many	TRBV9	NA	TRBJ2-1	CASSVEPGVYNEQFF	TGTGCCAGCAGCGTAGAACCAGGGGTCTACAATGAGCAGTTCTTC
many	TRBV7-3	NA	TRBJ2-2	CASSLGANTGELFF	TGTGCCAGCAGCTTAGGGGCCAACACCGGGGAGCTGTTTTTT
few	TRBV2	TRBD1	TRBJ1-1	CARCGQGAGNTEAFF	TGTGCCAGGTGTGGACAGGGCGCCGGGAACACTGAAGCTTTCTTT
NA	TRBV20-1	TRBD2	TRBJ2-7	CSASVLAAFKDPYDQYF	TGCAGTGCTAGTGTGCTAGCGGCCTTCAAAGACCCCTACGATCAGTACTTC
few	TRBV6-1	NA	TRBJ1-2	CAIRGTSGFYGYTF	TGTGCCATCAGGGGCACATCGGGTTTCTATGGCTACACCTTC
many	TRBV27	TRBD2	TRBJ2-1	CASSLFGTSAAPFF	TGTGCCAGCAGTTTATTCGGGACTAGCGCGGCCCCGTTCTTC
many	TRBV7-3	NA	TRBJ2-1	CASSLGRAEQFF	TGTGCCAGCAGCTTGGGGCGTGCCGAGCAGTTCTTC